This T cell receptor (beta chain) was found in a study of T cell responses to AZD1222 COVID-19 vaccine. Study in general: Timing groups of about 4 and about 12 weeks for second doses were pooled. General study points: As reported, nearly half of all spike-specific TCRs target variant regions that are unmutated.

The CDR3 extends over 11 amino acids. From germline, CDR1 is SGHVS and CDR2 FQNEAQ. V was clipped by 5 bases and J by 1 base, with 3 bases between them. Using immunoSEQ multiplex PCR, the repertoire was profiled, and TCRdb retains in-frame clones only, with some absent. The profile shows some 100,000 clones, approximately 86% of them singletons. As to this clone: Its antigen is not known.

The rearrangement uses TRBV7-8 and TRBJ2-7; D is ambiguous. The sequence came from an adult in good health. The sequences come from peripheral blood, collected on day 0 of AZD1222 vaccination. This CDR3 is CASSRSYEQYF. The CDR3 DNA follows: TGTGCCAGCAGCCGATCCTACGAGCAGTACTTC.